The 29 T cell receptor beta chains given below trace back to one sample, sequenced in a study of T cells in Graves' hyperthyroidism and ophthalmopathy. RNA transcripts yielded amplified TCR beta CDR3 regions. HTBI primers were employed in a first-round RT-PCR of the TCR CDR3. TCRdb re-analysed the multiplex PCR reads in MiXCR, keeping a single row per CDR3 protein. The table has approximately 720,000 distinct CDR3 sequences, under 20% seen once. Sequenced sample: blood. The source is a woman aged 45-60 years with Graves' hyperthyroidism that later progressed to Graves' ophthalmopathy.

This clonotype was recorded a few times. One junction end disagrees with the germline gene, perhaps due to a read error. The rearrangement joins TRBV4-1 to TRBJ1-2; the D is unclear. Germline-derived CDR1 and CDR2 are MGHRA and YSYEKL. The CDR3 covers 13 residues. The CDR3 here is CASTQAGNYGYTF. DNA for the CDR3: TGCGCCAGCACCCAAGCGGGTAACTATGGCTACACCTTC.

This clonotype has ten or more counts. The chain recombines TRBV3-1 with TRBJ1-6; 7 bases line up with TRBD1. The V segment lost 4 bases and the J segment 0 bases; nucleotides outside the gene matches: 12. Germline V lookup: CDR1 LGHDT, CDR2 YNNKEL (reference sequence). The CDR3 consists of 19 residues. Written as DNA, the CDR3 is TGTGCCAGCAGCCCACATTGGGACAGCCATAGCTCCTATAATTCACCCCTCCACTTT. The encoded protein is CASSPHWDSHSSYNSPLHF.

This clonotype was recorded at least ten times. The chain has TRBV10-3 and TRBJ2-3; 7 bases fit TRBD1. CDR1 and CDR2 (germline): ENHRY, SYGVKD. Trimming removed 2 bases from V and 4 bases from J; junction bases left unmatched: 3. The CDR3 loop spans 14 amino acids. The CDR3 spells CAISEGQAADTQYF. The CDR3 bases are TGTGCCATCAGTGAGGGACAGGCCGCAGATACGCAGTATTTT.

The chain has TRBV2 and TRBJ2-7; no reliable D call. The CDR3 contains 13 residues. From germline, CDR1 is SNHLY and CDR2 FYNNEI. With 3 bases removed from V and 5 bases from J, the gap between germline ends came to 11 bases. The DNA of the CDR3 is TGTGCCAGCAGTGATTTGACACCCCACGAGCAGTACTTC. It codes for CASSDLTPHEQYF.

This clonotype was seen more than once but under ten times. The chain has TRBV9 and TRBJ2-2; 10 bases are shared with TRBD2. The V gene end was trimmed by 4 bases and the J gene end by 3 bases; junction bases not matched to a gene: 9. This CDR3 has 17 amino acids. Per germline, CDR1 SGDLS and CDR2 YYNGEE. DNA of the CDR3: TGTGCCAGCAGCCCTGAACCCCTAGCGGGGGACACCGGGGAGCTGTTTTTT. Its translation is CASSPEPLAGDTGELFF.

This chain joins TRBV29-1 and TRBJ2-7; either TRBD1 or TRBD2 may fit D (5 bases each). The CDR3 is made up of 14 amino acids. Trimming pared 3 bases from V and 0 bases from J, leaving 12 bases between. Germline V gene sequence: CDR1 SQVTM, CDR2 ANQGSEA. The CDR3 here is CSVEGDGSSYEQYF. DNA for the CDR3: TGCAGCGTTGAGGGGGACGGAAGCTCCTACGAGCAGTACTTC.

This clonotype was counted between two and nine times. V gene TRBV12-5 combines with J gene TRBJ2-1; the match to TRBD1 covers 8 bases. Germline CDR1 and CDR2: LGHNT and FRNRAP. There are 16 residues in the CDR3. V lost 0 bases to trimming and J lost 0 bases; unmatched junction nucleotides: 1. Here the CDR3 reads CASGLVGTGSYNEQFF. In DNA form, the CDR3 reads TGTGCTAGTGGTTTGGTCGGGACAGGCTCCTACAATGAGCAGTTCTTC.

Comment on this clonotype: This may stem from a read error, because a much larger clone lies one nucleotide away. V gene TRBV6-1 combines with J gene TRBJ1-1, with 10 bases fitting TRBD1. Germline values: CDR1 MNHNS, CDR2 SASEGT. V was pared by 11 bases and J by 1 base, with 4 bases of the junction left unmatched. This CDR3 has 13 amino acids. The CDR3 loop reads CACRTGGNTEAFF. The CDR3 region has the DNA TGTGCCTGCCGGACAGGGGGGAACACTGAAGCTTTCTTT.

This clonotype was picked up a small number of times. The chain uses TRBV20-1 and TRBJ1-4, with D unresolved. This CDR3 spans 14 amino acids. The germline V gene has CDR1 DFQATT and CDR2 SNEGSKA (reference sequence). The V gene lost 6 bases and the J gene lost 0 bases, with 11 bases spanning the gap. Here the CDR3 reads CSATKPATNEKLFF. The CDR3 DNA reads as TGCAGTGCAACGAAGCCTGCAACTAATGAAAAACTGTTTTTT.

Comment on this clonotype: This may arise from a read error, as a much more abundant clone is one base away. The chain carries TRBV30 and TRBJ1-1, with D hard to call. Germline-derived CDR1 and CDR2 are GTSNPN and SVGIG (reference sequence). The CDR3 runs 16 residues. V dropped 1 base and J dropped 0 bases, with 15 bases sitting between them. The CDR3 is CAWSATTSSMNTEAFF. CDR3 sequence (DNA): TGTGCCTGGAGTGCCACCACCAGTTCAATGAACACTGAAGCTTTCTTT.

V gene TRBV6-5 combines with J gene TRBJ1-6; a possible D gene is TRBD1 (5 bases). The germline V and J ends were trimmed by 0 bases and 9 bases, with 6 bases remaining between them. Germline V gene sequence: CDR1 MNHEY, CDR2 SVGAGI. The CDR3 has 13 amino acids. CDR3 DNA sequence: TGTGCCAGCAGTTACTCACAGGTTTCACCCCTCCACTTT. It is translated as CASSYSQVSPLHF.

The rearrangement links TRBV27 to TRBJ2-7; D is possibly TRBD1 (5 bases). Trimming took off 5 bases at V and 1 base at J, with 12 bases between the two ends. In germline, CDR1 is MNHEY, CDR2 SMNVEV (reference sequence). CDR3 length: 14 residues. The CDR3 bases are TGTGCCAGCAGTGACAGTCAAGGTTCCTACGAGCAGTACTTC. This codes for CASSDSQGSYEQYF.

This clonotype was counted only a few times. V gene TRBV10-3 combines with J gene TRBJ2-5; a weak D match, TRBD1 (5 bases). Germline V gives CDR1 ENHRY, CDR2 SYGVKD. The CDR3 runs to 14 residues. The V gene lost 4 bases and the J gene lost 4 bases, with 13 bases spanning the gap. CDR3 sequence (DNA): TGTGCCATCAGTGCACAGGAAGGTCGAGAGACCCAGTACTTC. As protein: CAISAQEGRETQYF.

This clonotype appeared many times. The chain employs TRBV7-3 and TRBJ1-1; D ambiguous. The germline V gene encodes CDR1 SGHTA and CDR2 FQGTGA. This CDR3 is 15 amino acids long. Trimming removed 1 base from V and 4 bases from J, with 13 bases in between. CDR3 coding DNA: TGTGCCAGCAGCTTAAGCTCGGGTCGGAGCACTGAAGCTTTCTTT. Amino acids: CASSLSSGRSTEAFF.

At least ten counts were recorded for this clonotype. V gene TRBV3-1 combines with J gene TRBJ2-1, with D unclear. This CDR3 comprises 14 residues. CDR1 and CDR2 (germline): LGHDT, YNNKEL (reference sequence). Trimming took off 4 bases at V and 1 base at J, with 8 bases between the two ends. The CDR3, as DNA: TGTGCCAGCAGCCCCCCAGGTTCCTACAATGAGCAGTTCTTC. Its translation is CASSPPGSYNEQFF.

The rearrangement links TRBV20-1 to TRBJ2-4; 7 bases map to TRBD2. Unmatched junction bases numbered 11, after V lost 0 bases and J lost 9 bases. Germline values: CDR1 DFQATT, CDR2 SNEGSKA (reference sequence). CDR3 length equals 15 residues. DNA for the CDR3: TGCAGTGCTAGAGATCTCGGGACTATCGAAGGCATTCAGTACTTC. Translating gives CSARDLGTIEGIQYF.

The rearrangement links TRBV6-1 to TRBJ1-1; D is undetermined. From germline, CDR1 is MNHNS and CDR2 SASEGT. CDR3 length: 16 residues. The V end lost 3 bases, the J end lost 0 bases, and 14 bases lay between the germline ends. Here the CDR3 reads CASSEGLFRMNTEAFF. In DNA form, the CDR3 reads TGTGCCAGCAGTGAGGGTCTTTTTAGGATGAACACTGAAGCTTTCTTT.

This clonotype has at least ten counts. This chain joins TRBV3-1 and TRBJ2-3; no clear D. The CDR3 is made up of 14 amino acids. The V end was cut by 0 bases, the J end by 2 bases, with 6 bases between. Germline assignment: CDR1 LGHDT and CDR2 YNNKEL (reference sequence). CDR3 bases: TGTGCCAGCAGCCAAGAGATTCCCACAGATACGCAGTATTTT. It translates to CASSQEIPTDTQYF.

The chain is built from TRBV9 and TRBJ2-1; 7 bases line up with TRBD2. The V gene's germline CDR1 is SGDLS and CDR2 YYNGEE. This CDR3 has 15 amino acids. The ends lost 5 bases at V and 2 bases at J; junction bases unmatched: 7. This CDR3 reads CASSPGEGAYNEQFF. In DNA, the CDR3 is TGTGCCAGCAGTCCCGGGGAGGGCGCCTACAATGAGCAGTTCTTC.

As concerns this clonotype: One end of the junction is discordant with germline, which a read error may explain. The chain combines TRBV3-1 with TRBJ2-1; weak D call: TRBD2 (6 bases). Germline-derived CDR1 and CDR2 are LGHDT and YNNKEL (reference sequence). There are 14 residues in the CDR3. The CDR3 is CASSQGRLVSEQLF. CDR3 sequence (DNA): TGTGCCAGCAGCCAAGGGAGACTAGTGAGTGAGCAGCTCTTC.

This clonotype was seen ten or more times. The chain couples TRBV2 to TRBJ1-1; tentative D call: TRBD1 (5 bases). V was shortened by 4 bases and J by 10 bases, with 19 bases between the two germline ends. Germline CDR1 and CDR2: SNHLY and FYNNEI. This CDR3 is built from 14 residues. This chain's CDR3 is CASSARGRIPGAFF. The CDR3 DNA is TGTGCCAGCAGTGCCCGGGGCAGGATTCCGGGAGCTTTCTTT.

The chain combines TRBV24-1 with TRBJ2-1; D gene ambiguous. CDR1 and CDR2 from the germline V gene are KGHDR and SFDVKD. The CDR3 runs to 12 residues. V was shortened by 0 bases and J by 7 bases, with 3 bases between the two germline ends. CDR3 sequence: CATSDLENEQFF. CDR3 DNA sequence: TGTGCCACCAGTGATTTGGAAAATGAGCAGTTCTTC.

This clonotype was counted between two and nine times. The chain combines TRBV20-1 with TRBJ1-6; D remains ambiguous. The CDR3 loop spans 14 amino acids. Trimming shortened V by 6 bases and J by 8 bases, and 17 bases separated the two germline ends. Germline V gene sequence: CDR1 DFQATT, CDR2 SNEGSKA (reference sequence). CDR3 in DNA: TGCAGTGCCCGCCGGAGTGGGCCTCATTCACCCCTCCACTTT. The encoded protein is CSARRSGPHSPLHF.

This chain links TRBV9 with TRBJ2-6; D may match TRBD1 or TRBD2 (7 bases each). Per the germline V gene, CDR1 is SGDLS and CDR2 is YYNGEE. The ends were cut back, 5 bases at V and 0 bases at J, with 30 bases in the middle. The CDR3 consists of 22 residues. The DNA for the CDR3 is TGTGCCAGCAGTCGGCCAGGACAGGTTCGCGGGGGAGAAAACTCTGGGGCCAACGTCCTGACTTTC. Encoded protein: CASSRPGQVRGGENSGANVLTF.

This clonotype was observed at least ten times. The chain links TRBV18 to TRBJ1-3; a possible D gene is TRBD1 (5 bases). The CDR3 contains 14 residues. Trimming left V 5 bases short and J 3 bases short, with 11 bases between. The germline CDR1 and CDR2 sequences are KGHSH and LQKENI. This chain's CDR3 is CASSTTEIGNTIYF. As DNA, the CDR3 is TGTGCCAGCTCAACGACAGAGATTGGAAACACCATATATTTT.

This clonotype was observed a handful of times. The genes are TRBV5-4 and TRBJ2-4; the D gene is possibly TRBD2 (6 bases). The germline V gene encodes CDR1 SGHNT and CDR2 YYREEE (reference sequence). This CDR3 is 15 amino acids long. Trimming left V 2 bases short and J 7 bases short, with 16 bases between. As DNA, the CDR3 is TGTGCCAGCAGCTTAGTGGGGGGACGTCAGAACATTCAGTACTTC. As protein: CASSLVGGRQNIQYF.

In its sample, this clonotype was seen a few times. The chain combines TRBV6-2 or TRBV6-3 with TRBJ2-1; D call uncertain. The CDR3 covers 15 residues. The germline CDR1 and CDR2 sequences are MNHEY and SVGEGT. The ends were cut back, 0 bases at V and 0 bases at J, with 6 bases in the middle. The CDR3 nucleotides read TGTGCCAGCAGTTACTCGGCCATCTCCTACAATGAGCAGTTCTTC. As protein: CASSYSAISYNEQFF.

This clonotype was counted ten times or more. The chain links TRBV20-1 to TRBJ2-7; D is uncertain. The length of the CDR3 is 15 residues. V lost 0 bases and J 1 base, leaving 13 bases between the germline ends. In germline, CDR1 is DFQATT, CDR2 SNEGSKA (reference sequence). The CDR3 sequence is CSARDLVLGSYEQYF. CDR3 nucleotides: TGCAGTGCTAGAGATCTGGTGTTGGGATCCTACGAGCAGTACTTC.

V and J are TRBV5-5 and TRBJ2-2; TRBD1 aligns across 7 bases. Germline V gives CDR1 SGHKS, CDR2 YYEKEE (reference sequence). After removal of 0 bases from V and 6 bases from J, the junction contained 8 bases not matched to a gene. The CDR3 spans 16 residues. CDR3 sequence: CASSLGGGGGAGELFF. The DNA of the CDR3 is TGTGCCAGCAGCTTGGGAGGGGGCGGTGGCGCCGGGGAGCTGTTTTTT.